This T cell receptor beta chain was identified during a study of shared clonotypes between healthy human individuals (dated by TCRdb to between 2020 and 2021). Describing the broader study: The cohort included three men and two women between 18 and 49 years of age. Per donor, three plates each were used for CD4 naive and CD4 memory, two for CD8 naive, and one for CD8 memory. The study deeply sequenced blood TCR repertoires of five healthy adults to estimate repertoire size and the extent of clonotype sharing between individuals. To increase sequencing depth and limit assay-specific biases, different laboratories used diverse techniques to prepare libraries and sequence TCR repertoires. Between about 0.85 and 8.9 billion PBMCs per donor were obtained by leukapheresis.

CD8 naive samples were CD45RO-negative cells positively selected for CCR7, giving a CD45RA+CCR7+ population that excluded TemRA cells. Healthy HIV-negative adults with no recently reported acute infections or vaccinations were included as donors. Every donor was a Caucasian adult living in Nashville, Tennessee, USA. After blood collection by leukapheresis, PBMCs were isolated using Ficoll-Histopaque density gradient centrifugation and then cryopreserved in the vapor phase of liquid nitrogen. Analytical flow cytometry was used to check the purity and quantity of every magnetically sorted T cell population. From each sorted fraction, genomic DNA was isolated and quantified by UV absorbance on a Nanodrop 2000c. This clone was seen a single time. What antigen it recognizes has not been identified. No much larger clone exists at a distance of one base, and base qualities are not known. Summary of the overall study and its limitations: Clonotypes shared by all four sorted-subset donors showed higher generation probabilities than non-shared clonotypes. Larger estimated clonotype richness was generally found for naive subsets than for memory subsets. Even with the large sequencing depth, rarefaction of the sorted-subset datasets indicated that sequencing was incomplete. Across a handful of donors, around 5% of naive CD4, around 3.3% of naive CD8, under 2.5% of memory CD4, and approximately 0.4% of memory CD8 clonotypes were shared. Sampling was restricted to blood, and TCR repertoires in tissues likely differ from the TCR repertoires found in blood. Pairwise subsampling indicated that sequencing depth was expected to affect the degree of clonotype sharing among donors. Because the study included a small number of donors, the genetic and exposure-history diversity represented was limited.

From the germline V gene, CDR1 is SGHDT and CDR2 is YYEEEE. V drops 4 bases and J drops 2 bases, leaving 10 bases in between. The CDR3 covers 13 residues, taking in both the cysteine and the phenylalanine. Only CDR3 DNA is held: 39 bases, read in frame from base 1. Using the deep immunoSEQ assay, multiplex PCR amplified TCR CDR3 regions from genomic DNA. For each cell subset, the extracted genomic DNA was distributed evenly across all wells of several immunoSEQ 96-well plates, and each plate served as one replicate. For sorted subsets, each replicate PCR was loaded with roughly 190 ng genomic DNA, equivalent to 25,000 to 30,000 T cell genomes. The purified libraries were quantified using a Qubit 3.0 fluorometer, sized with a Bioanalyzer 2100, and then quantified again using the KAPA Library Quantification kit. A separate single-read 150-cycle Illumina NextSeq 550 flow cell was used to sequence each immunoSEQ 96-well plate. In the paper's pipeline: Because only junctional sequences without quality scores were contained in the immunoSEQ output, filtering matching that applied to full-length reads could not be performed. To assign V/J genes and CDR3, sequences were annotated against IMGT germline references using PyIR, a Python wrapper for IgBLAST v1.9. Reads were filtered out if the reads had weak V/J assignments (E-value above 1e-6), no CDR3, stop codons, out-of-frame junctions, or ambiguous translated residues. A V3J clonotype was defined by an identical inferred V gene, J gene, and CDR3 amino acid sequence. The percentage overlap between two repertoires was calculated by dividing the number of shared unique clonotypes by the size of the smaller repertoire. RTK rarefaction, the Chao1 estimator, and Recon v2.1 estimates of unobserved clonotypes were used to assess repertoire richness. Generation probabilities for all TCRbeta clonotypes obtained by the gDNA method from four donors were computed using OLGA. What TCRdb holds here is the immuneACCESS table cut down to in-frame rearrangements. Part of the clones is not present; checked against another copy, under half of the missing clones reflect an unresolved V gene, and the others are unexplained. V, J and clone size are taken as reported in that table, and D and trimming were inferred from the DNA itself. This sample gives roughly 2,000,000 clones in total; 80% to 95% of them show up just once. Under 2% of the sample rests with the top ten.

The TCR was taken from a man aged 18 to 29 in good health. Some clones in this sample may be carry-over from other donors' samples. The sample taken for sequencing was naive CD8+ T cells from PBMCs. The intended sense of this specimen's cell subset or site label: CD45RA+CCR7+. The V and J segments used are TRBV5-6 and TRBJ2-7, and perhaps TRBD2 as D gene, on 5 matching bases. Read as DNA, the sequence is TGTGCCAGCAGCCTGTGGGAGACCTACGAGCAGTACTTC. This gives the protein CASSLWETYEQYF.